This is a list of T cell receptor beta chains from one sample in a study of shared clonotypes between healthy human individuals. Generated by immunoSEQ multiplex PCR, the TCRdb table keeps only in-frame clones and is missing some. Of 2 million to 2.5 million clones in the sample, around 95% were seen once. Sequenced: naive CD4+ T cells sorted from blood. These receptors were taken from a man aged 18-30 years in good health. Each CDR3 is given with its conserved first and last residue. D genes are given only for firm matches. Size is stated for part of the rows, as once, few or many counts, or as a class when the clone is expanded.

clone_size | j_call | v_call | d_call | cdr3_nt | cdr3_aa
once | TRBJ1-3 | TRBV30 | NA | TGTGCCTGGAGTGTTTCAGGTTCCTCTGGAAACACCATATATTTT | CAWSVSGSSGNTIYF
NA | TRBJ1-6 | TRBV10-3 | NA | TGTGCCATCAGTGAGGACGGGGGGTCACCCCTCCACTTT | CAISEDGGSPLHF
NA | TRBJ2-5 | TRBV27 | NA | TGTGCCAGCACCTCGACCCCTTCGATACAGACCCAGTACTTC | CASTSTPSIQTQYF
NA | TRBJ1-2 | TRBV29-1 | NA | TGCAGCGTTGTACCCCCAGGGGCTGGAGGCTACACCTTC | CSVVPPGAGGYTF
NA | TRBJ2-7 | TRBV6-1 | TRBD2 | TGTGCCAGCAGGCCGGGACTAGCGGGATCTGAGCAGTACTTC | CASRPGLAGSEQYF
NA | TRBJ2-7 | TRBV6-1 | NA | TGTGCCAGCCACGAGAGACTAGGGTCCTACGAGCAGTACTTC | CASHERLGSYEQYF
NA | TRBJ2-7 | TRBV2 | TRBD1 | TGTGCCAGCAGCTACGAAATTGGGACAGGGGCCTACGAGCAGTACTTC | CASSYEIGTGAYEQYF
NA | TRBJ2-3 | TRBV6-1 | TRBD1 | TGTGCCAGCAGGACGGGACAGGGGGCAGTAGATACGCAGTATTTT | CASRTGQGAVDTQYF
NA | TRBJ2-7 | TRBV5-6 | TRBD2 | TGTGCCAGCAGCTTGGTTAGCGGGAGCTACGAGCAGTACTTC | CASSLVSGSYEQYF
NA | TRBJ2-7 | TRBV18 | NA | TGTGCCAGCTCACCCCTGACTAGTAACGAGCAGTACTTC | CASSPLTSNEQYF
once | TRBJ1-3 | TRBV9 | NA | TGTGCCAGCAGCGCCGGTTCTCCGGTAACTGGAAACACCATATATTTT | CASSAGSPVTGNTIYF
NA | TRBJ1-5 | TRBV6-5 | NA | TGTGCCAGCCGACCGACAGGCAATCAGCCCCAGCATTTT | CASRPTGNQPQHF
NA | TRBJ1-2 | TRBV6-5 | NA | TGTGCCAGTGGCAGCCCGAGGGATAACTATGGCTACACCTTC | CASGSPRDNYGYTF
NA | TRBJ2-4 | TRBV28 | NA | TGTGCCAGCAGTTTAAATGCGGGGTTTCAGTACTTC | CASSLNAGFQYF
NA | TRBJ2-6 | TRBV6-5 | NA | TGTGCCACCTTGGTATCAGGGGCCAACGTCCTGACTTTC | CATLVSGANVLTF
NA | TRBJ1-2 | TRBV5-3 | NA | TGTGCCAGAAGCTTGATTCCGGGGCCATATGGCTACACCTTC | CARSLIPGPYGYTF
once | TRBJ2-1 | TRBV7-2 | TRBD2 | TGTGCCAGCAGCTTTAGCGGGGGGTCGGTTTACAATGAGCAGTTCTTC | CASSFSGGSVYNEQFF
NA | TRBJ1-4 | TRBV10-3 | NA | TGTGCCATCAGTGACCACAGGGAGGTGAATGAAAAACTGTTTTTT | CAISDHREVNEKLFF
NA | TRBJ2-5 | TRBV30 | TRBD2 | TGTGCCTGGAGTGTTATGGGACTAGTCCAAGAGACCCAGTACTTC | CAWSVMGLVQETQYF
once | TRBJ2-2 | TRBV5-1 | NA | TGCGCCAGCAGCTTGACGGTCAGGTCGAACACCGGGGAGCTGTTTTTT | CASSLTVRSNTGELFF
NA | TRBJ2-3 | TRBV6-5 | TRBD1 | TGTGCCAGCAGCCCCCAGACAGGGGGCACAGATACGCAGTATTTT | CASSPQTGGTDTQYF
NA | TRBJ2-7 | TRBV29-1 | TRBD2 | TGCAGCGTTGGGAAGACTAGCGGGAGCGAGCAGTACTTC | CSVGKTSGSEQYF
once | TRBJ1-6 | TRBV30 | NA | TGTGCCTGGAGGTCAGGGGCGGATAATTCACCCCTCCACTTT | CAWRSGADNSPLHF
NA | TRBJ1-4 | TRBV11-2 | TRBD1 | TGTGCCAGCAGACTGGACAGGGGGAAGGCAACTAATGAAAAACTGTTTTTT | CASRLDRGKATNEKLFF
NA | TRBJ2-4 | TRBV6-1 | NA | TGTGCCAGCAGTGAAAGACCCCCTGCGGGGCTAGCCAAAAACATTCAGTACTTC | CASSERPPAGLAKNIQYF
NA | TRBJ2-5 | TRBV2 | NA | TGTGCCAGCATTGGACGTACCGGGGCCCAGTACTTC | CASIGRTGAQYF
NA | TRBJ1-5 | TRBV18 | NA | TGTGCCAGCTCACCAGCGGGGCAGCCCCAGCATTTT | CASSPAGQPQHF
NA | TRBJ1-6 | TRBV2 | NA | TGTGCCAGCAGTGCGACAGCCTTCTATAATTCACCCCTCCACTTT | CASSATAFYNSPLHF
NA | TRBJ1-5 | TRBV5-3 | NA | TGTGCCAGAAGCTTGTGGCAGGGAAGCCCCCGAGAGCCCCAGCATTTT | CARSLWQGSPREPQHF
NA | TRBJ2-5 | TRBV10-3 | NA | TGTGCCATCAGTGAAGGAGAGACCCGGTACTTC | CAISEGETRYF
NA | TRBJ1-6 | TRBV18 | NA | TGTGCCAGCTCATGGGACATGGCAAATTCACCCCTCCACTTT | CASSWDMANSPLHF
NA | TRBJ1-5 | TRBV7-9 | TRBD1 | TGTGCCAGCAGCGGACAGGGAAATCAGCCCCAGCATTTT | CASSGQGNQPQHF
NA | TRBJ1-1 | TRBV25-1 | NA | TGTGCCAGCAGAAGCAGACATGAAGCTTTCTTT | CASRSRHEAFF
once | TRBJ2-3 | TRBV4-1 | NA | TGCGCCAGCAGCCAACCTATGGGGGACCTCACAGATACGCAGTATTTT | CASSQPMGDLTDTQYF
NA | TRBJ2-3 | TRBV6-5 | NA | TGTGCCAGCAGTTCTTGGGAGAGGTCAGATACGCAGTATTTT | CASSSWERSDTQYF
NA | TRBJ2-1 | TRBV10-3 | NA | TGTGCCATCAGTGAAGGAGGACTCCTCAACAATGAGCAGTTCTTC | CAISEGGLLNNEQFF
NA | TRBJ2-1 | TRBV2 | TRBD2 | TGTGCCAGCAGTGAATCGAGGACTAGCGGGAGGAATGAGCAGTTCTTC | CASSESRTSGRNEQFF
NA | TRBJ2-7 | TRBV12-5 | TRBD2 | TGTGCTAGTGGTTTGGCGACCCTCGAGCTAGCGGGAGGGCCGTTCTCCTACGAGCAGTACTTC | CASGLATLELAGGPFSYEQYF
NA | TRBJ1-5 | TRBV6-1 | NA | TGTGCCAGCAGAAACCGGGACATCAGCCAGCCCCAGCATTTT | CASRNRDISQPQHF
NA | TRBJ1-6 | TRBV14 | NA | TGTGCCAGCAGCCCTCGGGAGAGGGGGGGCCCCCTCCACTTT | CASSPRERGGPLHF
NA | TRBJ2-5 | TRBV6-6 | TRBD1 | TGTGCCAGCAGTTACTCGGGGACAGGGGTAGAGACCCAGTACTTC | CASSYSGTGVETQYF
NA | TRBJ2-7 | TRBV5-5 | NA | TGTGCCAGCAGCTTGATAGGACAGTACGAGCAGTACTTC | CASSLIGQYEQYF
once | TRBJ1-3 | TRBV5-1 | NA | TGCGCCAGCAGCTTTCTCCCCACCCAGGGTAGCGGAAACACCATATATTTT | CASSFLPTQGSGNTIYF
NA | TRBJ2-7 | TRBV6-1 | NA | TGTGCCAGCAGCCGCAGGTTAACCGAATCCTACGAGCAGTACTTC | CASSRRLTESYEQYF
once | TRBJ1-3 | TRBV2 | NA | TGTGCCAGCAGTGTCGGGTCTGGAAACACCATATATTTT | CASSVGSGNTIYF
once | TRBJ2-1 | TRBV5-4 | NA | TGTGCCAGCACCTTGACTACGGACTACTACAATGAGCAGTTCTTC | CASTLTTDYYNEQFF
NA | TRBJ2-7 | TRBV10-3 | NA | TGTGCCATCAGTGACGGGACTTACGAGCAGTACTTC | CAISDGTYEQYF
once | TRBJ1-4 | TRBV7-8 | NA | TGTGCCAGCAGCCCCCAGGGTAATGAAAAACTGTTTTTT | CASSPQGNEKLFF
NA | TRBJ1-3 | TRBV5-5 | NA | TGTGCCAGCAGCTTGGAGGTGATAAACACCATATATTTT | CASSLEVINTIYF
NA | TRBJ2-7 | TRBV5-5 | TRBD2 | TGTGCCAGCAGCCCCGGACTAGCGGGGGCATCCTACGAGCAGTACTTC | CASSPGLAGASYEQYF
NA | TRBJ2-1 | TRBV2 | TRBD2 | TGTGCCAGCAGGATACTAGCGGGAGCAGCTAATGAGCAGTTCTTC | CASRILAGAANEQFF
NA | TRBJ2-2 | TRBV7-3 | NA | TGTGCCAGCAGCCCATTGGGACCTAGGAACACCGGGGAGCTGTTTTTT | CASSPLGPRNTGELFF